The rows below give T cell receptor beta chains drawn from one sample of a study of blood T cells in healthy people across ages. TCRdb re-derived calls from the 5' RACE reads in MiXCR, one entry per CDR3 protein. The sample lists 1.5 million to 1.8 million distinct CDR3 sequences, about 45% occurring once. The sample was blood. The receptors shown here come from a woman under 30 in good health. CDR3s include the opening cysteine and the closing phenylalanine or tryptophan. D genes are given only for firm matches. Size values are once, few and many counts, or a class for expanded clones, and some rows have none.

V	length	size	D	J	DNA	CDR3
TRBV28	11	few	.	TRBJ1-2	TGTGCCAGCGGGAGAACCTATGGCTACACCTTC	CASGRTYGYTF
TRBV4-1	20	.	TRBD2	TRBJ2-4	TGCGCCAGCAGCCAAGGGGTCCTAGCGGGGGGGCTCATTTCTAGAAACATTCAGTACTTC	CASSQGVLAGGLISRNIQYF
TRBV2	15	.	.	TRBJ2-3	TGTGCCAGCAGTGAAAGCTCCTTAAGTGGAGATACGCAGTATTTT	CASSESSLSGDTQYF
TRBV5-1	14	.	.	TRBJ2-7	TGCGCCAGCAGCAAAGGGAGTCAAGCCTACGAGCAGTACTTC	CASSKGSQAYEQYF
TRBV4-3	16	.	.	TRBJ1-1	TGCGCCAGCAGCCAAGATACGGGCACAGAGGGCACTGAAGCTTTCTTT	CASSQDTGTEGTEAFF
TRBV7-2	14	.	TRBD2	TRBJ2-7	TGTGCCAGCAGCTTAGCGCTTAGCGGGGGGGAGCAGTACTTC	CASSLALSGGEQYF
TRBV27	13	.	.	TRBJ2-7	TGTGCCAGCAGTACTCAGACAGTGCACGAGCAGTACTTC	CASSTQTVHEQYF
TRBV2	14	few	.	TRBJ1-2	TGTGCCAGCAGCCCCCGTTTAGGGAACTATGGCTACACCTTC	CASSPRLGNYGYTF
TRBV7-2	15	few	.	TRBJ2-3	TGTGCCAGCAGCTTATGGGACTCTAGCACAGATACGCAGTATTTT	CASSLWDSSTDTQYF
TRBV7-2	16	.	TRBD2	TRBJ2-5	TGTGCCAGCACCGGACTAGCGGGGGCTCCGGGGGAGACCCCGTACTTC	CASTGLAGAPGETPYF
TRBV20-1	15	.	.	TRBJ1-5	TGCAGTGCTAGAGAGCGGGGGATGGGCAATCAGCCCCAGCATTTT	CSARERGMGNQPQHF
TRBV4-3	15	.	TRBD2	TRBJ2-3	TGCGCCAGCAGCACCCGACTAGCGGGGGCAGATACGCAGTATTTT	CASSTRLAGADTQYF
TRBV29-1	16	.	TRBD2	TRBJ2-3	TGCAGCGGTGGGCCCCAGACTAGCGGGGGCACAGATACGCAGTATTTT	CSGGPQTSGGTDTQYF
TRBV3-1	14	.	TRBD1	TRBJ1-5	TGTGCCAGCAGCCAAAGGACAGGTTTTCAGCCCCAGCATTTT	CASSQRTGFQPQHF
TRBV4-3	17	.	.	TRBJ2-2	TGCGCCAGCAGCCAAGATCCGGTGACTACCCGCACCGGGGAGCTGTTTTTT	CASSQDPVTTRTGELFF
TRBV6-2/TRBV6-3	14	few	.	TRBJ2-5	TGTGCCAGCAGTTCCACAGCGGCCCATGAGACCCAGTACTTC	CASSSTAAHETQYF
TRBV5-1	15	.	.	TRBJ1-1	TGCGCCAGCAGCTTGGGCGGGTTCATCAACACTGAAGCTTTCTTT	CASSLGGFINTEAFF
TRBV12-3/TRBV12-4	13	.	.	TRBJ2-7	TGTGCCAGCAGTTTATATCGGCTAGCCCAGTTGTACTTC	CASSLYRLAQLYF
TRBV2	15	few	.	TRBJ2-7	TGTGCCAGCAGTGAAGCTTGGGAGAGCTCCTACGAGCAGTACTTC	CASSEAWESSYEQYF
TRBV20-1	12	.	.	TRBJ1-6	TGCAGTGCTAGAGATCCTCAGTCACCCCTCCACTTT	CSARDPQSPLHF
TRBV20-1	11	once	.	TRBJ2-3	TGCAGTGCTCACATTAGGCCTACGCAGTATTTT	CSAHIRPTQYF
TRBV11-2	15	few	.	TRBJ2-1	TGTGCCAGCAGCTTAGACTTAGGGGTCTACAATGAGCAGTTCTTC	CASSLDLGVYNEQFF
TRBV4-2	17	.	TRBD2	TRBJ2-3	TGTGCCAGCAGCCAAGACAGACGGCGGGGGGGCGCAGATACGCAGTATTTT	CASSQDRRRGGADTQYF
TRBV2	15	.	TRBD1	TRBJ2-3	TGTGCCAGCACCAGACAGGGGGCCGGCACAGATACGCAGTATTTT	CASTRQGAGTDTQYF
TRBV7-2	14	.	TRBD2	TRBJ2-5	TGTGCCAGCAGGTCTAGCGGGGCGGGGGAGACCCAGTACTTC	CASRSSGAGETQYF
TRBV29-1	12	few	.	TRBJ1-2	TGCAGCGTCCCCTGGGCAGTTTATGGCTACACCTTC	CSVPWAVYGYTF
TRBV25-1	13	.	.	TRBJ1-5	TGTGCCAGCAGTGCCTGGGTCGGTCAGCCCCAGCATTTT	CASSAWVGQPQHF
TRBV20-1	15	.	TRBD1	TRBJ1-6	TGCAGTGCTAGGACTTACCGGGACAGGGAGACACCCCCCCACTTT	CSARTYRDRETPPHF
TRBV4-3	15	few	.	TRBJ1-2	TGCGCCAGCAGCCAAGTGGGGAGCCTCAACTATGGCTACACCTTC	CASSQVGSLNYGYTF
TRBV19	12	.	.	TRBJ1-5	TGTGCCAGTAGTATAGGTGGTCAGCCCCAGCATTTT	CASSIGGQPQHF
TRBV27	15	.	TRBD1	TRBJ2-2	TGTGCCAGCAGCACAGGGGGCGTTAGCACCGGGGAGCTGTTTTTT	CASSTGGVSTGELFF
TRBV27	15	once	.	TRBJ2-5	TGTGCCAGCAGTTTAATGGCATCGTACCAAGAGACCCAGTACTTC	CASSLMASYQETQYF
TRBV6-2/TRBV6-3	15	.	.	TRBJ1-1	TGTGCCAGCAGTTACTCGAGACATTCGAACACTGAAGCTTTCTTT	CASSYSRHSNTEAFF
TRBV6-2/TRBV6-3	14	few	.	TRBJ2-5	TGTGCCAGCAGTAGCGGGCAGCCCCAAGAGACCCAGTACTTC	CASSSGQPQETQYF
TRBV6-6	13	.	.	TRBJ2-7	TGTGCCAGCAAGCTAGAGGCTCGTGGCGAGCAGTACTTC	CASKLEARGEQYF
TRBV27	15	few	.	TRBJ1-5	TGTGCCAGCACCCCTGGAGTGGGGGGCAATCAGCCCCAGCATTTT	CASTPGVGGNQPQHF
TRBV29-1	14	.	.	TRBJ1-2	TGCAGCGTTGAAGTCGAACAGCTTCAACCTGGCTACACCTTC	CSVEVEQLQPGYTF